This TCR beta chain came from a study of T cell repertoires and HLA-DP antigens. Average purity of the negatively selected CD4+ T cells was about 98%. The CDR3 totals 12 residues. Germline V gives CDR1 SGHTA, CDR2 FQGNSA. With 1 base removed from V and 5 bases from J, the gap between germline ends came to 5 bases. For this clone: Its matching antigen is unknown.

The repertoire was sequenced with immunoSEQ multiplex PCR; TCRdb's copy has only in-frame clones and lacks some. The sample comprises about 73,000 clones, about 82% of which are singletons, and roughly 1.5% rests with the top ten. The rearrangement joins TRBV7-2 to TRBJ2-5; D unresolved. The sequence came from a man aged 60-69 years in good health and CMV-seronegative. The sequencing input was CD4+ T cells from PBMCs. The CDR3 DNA follows: TGTGCCAGCAGCTTAGATCGGGAGACCCAGTACTTC. Its translation: CASSLDRETQYF.